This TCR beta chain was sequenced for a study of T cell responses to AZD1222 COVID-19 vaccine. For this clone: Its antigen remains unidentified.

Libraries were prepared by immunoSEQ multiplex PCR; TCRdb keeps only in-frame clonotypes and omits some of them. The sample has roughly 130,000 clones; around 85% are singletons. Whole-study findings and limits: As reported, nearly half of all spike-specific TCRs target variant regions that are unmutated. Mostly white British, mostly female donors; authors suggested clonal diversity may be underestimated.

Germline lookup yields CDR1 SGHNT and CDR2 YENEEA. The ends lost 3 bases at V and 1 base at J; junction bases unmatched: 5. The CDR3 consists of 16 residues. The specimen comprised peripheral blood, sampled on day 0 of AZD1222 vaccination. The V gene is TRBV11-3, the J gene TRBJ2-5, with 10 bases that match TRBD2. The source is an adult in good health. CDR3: CASSFGSGGTQETQYF. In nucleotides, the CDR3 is TGTGCCAGCAGCTTCGGTAGCGGGGGGACCCAAGAGACCCAGTACTTC.